The next 4 T cell receptor beta chains were all read from a single sample in a study of cytomegalovirus exposure and HLA in healthy donors. 13 Jbeta primers and 60 Vbeta primers were used for the PCR. Some clones are missing from TCRdb's copy, which holds only in-frame ones; the method was immunoSEQ multiplex PCR. The sample shows about 130,000 clones, around 77% of them seen only once. The sequenced sample was PBMCs. These receptor sequences come from a man between 45 and 60 years old in good health and CMV-seronegative.

The V gene is TRBV6-1, the J gene TRBJ1-2, with D unclear. The CDR3 runs 14 residues. V lost 2 bases and J 4 bases, leaving 11 bases between the germline ends. In germline, CDR1 is MNHNS, CDR2 SASEGT. The CDR3: CASSERGFGYGYTF. The CDR3 DNA follows: TGTGCCAGCAGTGAACGAGGGTTCGGCTATGGCTACACCTTC.

The rearrangement uses TRBV5-1 and TRBJ2-3; D gene ambiguous. The germline V and J ends were trimmed by 4 bases and 0 bases, with 15 bases remaining between them. This CDR3 is 16 amino acids long. Germline values: CDR1 SGHRS, CDR2 YFSETQ. CDR3 in DNA: TGCGCCAGCAGCGTGATGGCAGGCAGTAGCACAGATACGCAGTATTTT. This codes for CASSVMAGSSTDTQYF.

Regarding this clone: Other DNA sequences from this sample encode an identical CDR3 as well. This chain joins TRBV30 and TRBJ1-1, with D perhaps matching TRBD1 (5 bases). The germline gives CDR1 GTSNPN, CDR2 SVGIG (reference sequence). V was clipped by 2 bases and J by 1 base, with 20 bases between them. CDR3 size: 17 residues. The CDR3, as DNA: TGTGCCTGGAGTTCCTTGGGCCCGGGGGGGTGGAACACTGAAGCTTTCTTT. Protein: CAWSSLGPGGWNTEAFF.

The chain has TRBV4-3 and TRBJ2-2; D possibly corresponds to TRBD1 (5 bases). CDR3 length equals 16 residues. Germline V gives CDR1 LGHNA, CDR2 YSLEER. Trimming cost V 0 bases and J 4 bases, with 12 bases left between them. Written as DNA, the CDR3 is TGCGCCAGCAGCCAAGATTGGGGCAAAAGCACCGGGGAGCTGTTTTTT. It yields the protein CASSQDWGKSTGELFF.